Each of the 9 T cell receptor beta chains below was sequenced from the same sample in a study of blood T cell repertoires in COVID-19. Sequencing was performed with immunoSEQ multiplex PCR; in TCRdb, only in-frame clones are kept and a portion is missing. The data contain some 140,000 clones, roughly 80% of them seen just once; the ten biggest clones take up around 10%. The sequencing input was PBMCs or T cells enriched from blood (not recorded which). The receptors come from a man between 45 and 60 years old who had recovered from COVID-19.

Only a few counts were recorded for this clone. The CDR3 spells CAWDRANYGYTF. For the CDR3, the DNA is TGTGCCTGGGACAGAGCTAACTATGGCTACACCTTC. The chain employs TRBV30 and TRBJ1-2, with D tentatively TRBD1 (5 bases). Per germline, CDR1 GTSNPN and CDR2 SVGIG (reference sequence). Trimming cost V 5 bases and J 0 bases, with 7 bases left between them. This CDR3 comprises 12 residues.

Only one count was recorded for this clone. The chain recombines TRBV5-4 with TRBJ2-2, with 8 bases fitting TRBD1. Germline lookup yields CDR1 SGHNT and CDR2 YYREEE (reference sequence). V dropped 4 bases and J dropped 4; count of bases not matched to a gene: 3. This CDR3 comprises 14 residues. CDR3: CASSRTGPTGELFF. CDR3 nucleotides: TGTGCCAGCAGCCGGACAGGGCCCACCGGGGAGCTGTTTTTT.

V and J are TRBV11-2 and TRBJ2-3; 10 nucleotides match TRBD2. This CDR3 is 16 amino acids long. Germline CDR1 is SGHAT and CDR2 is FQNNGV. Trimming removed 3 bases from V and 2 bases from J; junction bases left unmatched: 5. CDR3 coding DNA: TGTGCCAGCAGCTTGTTTCTAGCGGGGGTCACAGATACGCAGTATTTT. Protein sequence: CASSLFLAGVTDTQYF.

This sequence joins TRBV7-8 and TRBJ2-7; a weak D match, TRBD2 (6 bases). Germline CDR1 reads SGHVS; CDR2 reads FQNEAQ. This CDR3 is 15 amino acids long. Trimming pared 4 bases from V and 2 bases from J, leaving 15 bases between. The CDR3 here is CASSSRRDSPYEQYF. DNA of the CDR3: TGTGCCAGCAGCTCCCGGAGGGATTCCCCCTACGAGCAGTACTTC.

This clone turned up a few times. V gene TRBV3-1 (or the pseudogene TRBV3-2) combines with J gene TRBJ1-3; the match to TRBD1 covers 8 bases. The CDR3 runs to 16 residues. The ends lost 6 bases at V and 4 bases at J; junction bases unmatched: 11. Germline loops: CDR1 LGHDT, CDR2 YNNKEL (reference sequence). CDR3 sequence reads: CASSSTGGKKGNTIYF. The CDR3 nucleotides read TGTGCCAGCAGTTCAACAGGGGGTAAAAAGGGAAACACCATATATTTT.

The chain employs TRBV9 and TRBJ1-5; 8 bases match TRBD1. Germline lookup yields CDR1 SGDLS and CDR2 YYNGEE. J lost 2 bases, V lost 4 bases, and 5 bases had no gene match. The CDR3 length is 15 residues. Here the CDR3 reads CASSPGGFGNQPQHF. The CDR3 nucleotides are TGTGCCAGCAGCCCAGGGGGCTTCGGCAATCAGCCCCAGCATTTT.

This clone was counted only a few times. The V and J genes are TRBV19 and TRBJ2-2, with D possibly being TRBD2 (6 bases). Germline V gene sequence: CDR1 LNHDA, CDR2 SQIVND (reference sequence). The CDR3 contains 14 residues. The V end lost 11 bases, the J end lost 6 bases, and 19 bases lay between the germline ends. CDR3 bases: TGTGCCTGCCTTGGAGGGCTCGGGCCCGGGGAGCTGTTTTTT. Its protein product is CACLGGLGPGELFF.

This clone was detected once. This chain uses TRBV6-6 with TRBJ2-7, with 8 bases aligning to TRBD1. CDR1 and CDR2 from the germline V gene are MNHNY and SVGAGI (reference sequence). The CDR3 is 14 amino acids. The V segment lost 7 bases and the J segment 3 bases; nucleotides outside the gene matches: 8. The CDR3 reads CASIPPDRDYEQYF. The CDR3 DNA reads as TGTGCCAGCATCCCCCCGGACAGGGACTACGAGCAGTACTTC.

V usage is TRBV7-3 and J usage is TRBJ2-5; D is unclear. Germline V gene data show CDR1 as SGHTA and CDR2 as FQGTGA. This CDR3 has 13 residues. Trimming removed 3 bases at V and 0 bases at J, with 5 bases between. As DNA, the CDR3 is TGTGCCAGCAGCTTTGCGAACCAAGAGACCCAGTACTTC. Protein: CASSFANQETQYF.